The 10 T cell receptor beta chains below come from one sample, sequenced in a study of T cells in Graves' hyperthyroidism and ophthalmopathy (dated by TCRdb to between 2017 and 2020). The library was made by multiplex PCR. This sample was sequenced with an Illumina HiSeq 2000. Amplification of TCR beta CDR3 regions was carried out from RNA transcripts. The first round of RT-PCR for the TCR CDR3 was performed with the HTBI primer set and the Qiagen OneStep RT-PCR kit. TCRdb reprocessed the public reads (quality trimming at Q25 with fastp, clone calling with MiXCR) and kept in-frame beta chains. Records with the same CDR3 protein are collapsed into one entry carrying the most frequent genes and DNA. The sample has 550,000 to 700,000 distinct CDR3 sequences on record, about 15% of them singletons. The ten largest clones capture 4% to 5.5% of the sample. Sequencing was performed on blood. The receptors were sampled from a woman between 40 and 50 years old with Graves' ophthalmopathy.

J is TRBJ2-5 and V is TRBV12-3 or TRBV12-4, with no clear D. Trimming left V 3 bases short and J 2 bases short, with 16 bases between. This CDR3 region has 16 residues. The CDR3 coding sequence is TGTGCCAGCAGTTTCTATAGTCCGCGTTATCAAGAGACCCAGTACTTC. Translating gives CASSFYSPRYQETQYF.

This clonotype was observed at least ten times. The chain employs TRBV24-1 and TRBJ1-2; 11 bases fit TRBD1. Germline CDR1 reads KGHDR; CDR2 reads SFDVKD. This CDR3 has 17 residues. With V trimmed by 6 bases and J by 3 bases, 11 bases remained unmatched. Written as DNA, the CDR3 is TGTGCCACCAGTTCAGGGACAGGGGGGGGCCGCGACTATGGCTACACCTTC. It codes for CATSSGTGGGRDYGYTF.

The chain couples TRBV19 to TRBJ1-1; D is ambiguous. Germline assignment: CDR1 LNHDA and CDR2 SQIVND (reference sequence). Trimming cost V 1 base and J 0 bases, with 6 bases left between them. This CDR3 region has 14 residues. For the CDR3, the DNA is TGTGCCAGTAGTATAGGGGTCCTGAACACTGAAGCTTTCTTT. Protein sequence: CASSIGVLNTEAFF.

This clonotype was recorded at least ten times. DNA of the CDR3: TGTGCCAGTAGAGAAGGGTCTTCCTCCTACGAGCAGTACTTC. Amino acid sequence: CASREGSSSYEQYF. This chain links TRBV19 with TRBJ2-7; D gene unclear. With 6 bases removed from V and 0 bases from J, the gap between germline ends came to 12 bases. There are 14 residues in the CDR3. Germline-derived CDR1 and CDR2 are LNHDA and SQIVND (reference sequence).

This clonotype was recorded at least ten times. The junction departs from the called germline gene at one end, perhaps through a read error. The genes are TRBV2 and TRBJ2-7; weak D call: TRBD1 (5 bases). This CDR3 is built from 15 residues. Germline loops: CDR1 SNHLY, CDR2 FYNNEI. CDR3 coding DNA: TGTGCCAGCAAACTCAACAGGTTAACCTCCTCCGAGCAGTACTTC. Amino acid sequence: CASKLNRLTSSEQYF.

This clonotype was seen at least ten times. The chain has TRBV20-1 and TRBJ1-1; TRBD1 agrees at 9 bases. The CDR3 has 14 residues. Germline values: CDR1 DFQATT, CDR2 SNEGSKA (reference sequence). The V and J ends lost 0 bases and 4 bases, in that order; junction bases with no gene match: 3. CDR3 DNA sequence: TGCAGTGCTAGAGATGGGACAGGGTTCACTGAAGCTTTCTTT. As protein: CSARDGTGFTEAFF.

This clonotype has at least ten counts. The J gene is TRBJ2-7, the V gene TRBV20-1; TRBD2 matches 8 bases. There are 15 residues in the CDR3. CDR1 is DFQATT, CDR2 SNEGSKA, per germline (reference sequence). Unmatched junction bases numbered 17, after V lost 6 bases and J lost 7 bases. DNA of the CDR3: TGCAGTGCCCCAAGCAGGACTAGCCCATCCTGGGAGCAGTACTTC. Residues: CSAPSRTSPSWEQYF.

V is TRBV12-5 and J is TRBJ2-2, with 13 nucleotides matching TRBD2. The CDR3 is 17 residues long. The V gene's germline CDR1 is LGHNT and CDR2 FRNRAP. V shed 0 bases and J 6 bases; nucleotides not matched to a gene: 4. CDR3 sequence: CASGLVTSGRVPGELFF. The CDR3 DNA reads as TGTGCTAGTGGTTTGGTAACTAGCGGGAGGGTGCCCGGGGAGCTGTTTTTT.

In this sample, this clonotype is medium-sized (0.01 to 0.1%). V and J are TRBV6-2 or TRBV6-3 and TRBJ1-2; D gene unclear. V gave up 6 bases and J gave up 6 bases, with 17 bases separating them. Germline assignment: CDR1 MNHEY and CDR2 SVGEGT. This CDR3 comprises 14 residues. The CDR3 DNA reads TGTGCCAGCAGCTACCCTGGACGTCTAAATGGCTACACCTTC. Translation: CASSYPGRLNGYTF.

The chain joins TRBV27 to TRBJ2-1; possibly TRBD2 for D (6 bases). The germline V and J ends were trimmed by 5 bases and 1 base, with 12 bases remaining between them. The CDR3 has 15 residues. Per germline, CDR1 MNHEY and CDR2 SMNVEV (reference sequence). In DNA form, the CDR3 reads TGTGCCAGCAGTGCTAGCGCTCATTCCTACAATGAGCAGTTCTTC. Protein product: CASSASAHSYNEQFF.